What follows is one T cell receptor beta chain and its context. This table comes from immunoSEQ multiplex PCR, and its TCRdb copy is limited to in-frame clones, with some not included. This table holds fewer than 120,000 clones, roughly four fifths found once. The sample comes from a study of blood T cell repertoires in COVID-19. In the study overall: Acute-phase and convalescent COVID-19 samples originated in the United States, Italy and Spain. The cDNA or gDNA used as material had been derived from T cells, B-cell-depleted T cells, or PBMCs.

The V gene's germline CDR1 is MNHEY and CDR2 SVGEGT. The length of the CDR3 is 16 residues. V was pared by 6 bases and J by 4 bases, with 11 bases of the junction left unmatched. V gene TRBV6-2 or TRBV6-3 combines with J gene TRBJ2-1; TRBD2 matches 8 bases. This TCR was sampled from a woman aged 60-75 years with acute or convalescent COVID-19. The sample taken for sequencing was peripheral blood. CDR3 amino acids: CASSLSTGGRYNEQFF. The CDR3 DNA reads TGTGCCAGCAGCCTCTCAACGGGGGGGAGATACAATGAGCAGTTCTTC.